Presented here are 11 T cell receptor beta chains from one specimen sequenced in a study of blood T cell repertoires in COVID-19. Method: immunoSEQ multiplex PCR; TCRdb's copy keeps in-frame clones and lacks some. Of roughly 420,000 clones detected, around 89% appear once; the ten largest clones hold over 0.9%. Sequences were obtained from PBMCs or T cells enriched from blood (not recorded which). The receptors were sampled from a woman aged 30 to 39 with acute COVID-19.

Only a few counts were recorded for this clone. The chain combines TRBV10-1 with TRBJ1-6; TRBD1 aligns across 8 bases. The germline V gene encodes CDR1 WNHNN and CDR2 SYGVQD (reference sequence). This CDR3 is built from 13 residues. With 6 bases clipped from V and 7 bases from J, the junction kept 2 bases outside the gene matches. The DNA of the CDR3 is TGCGCCAGCAGACAGGGGGAAAATTCACCCCTCCACTTT. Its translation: CASRQGENSPLHF.

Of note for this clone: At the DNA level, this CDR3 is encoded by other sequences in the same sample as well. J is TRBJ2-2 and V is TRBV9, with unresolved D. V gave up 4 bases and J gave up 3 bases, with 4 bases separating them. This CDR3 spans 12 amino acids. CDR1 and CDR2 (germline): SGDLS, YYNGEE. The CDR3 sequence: CASSPYTGELFF. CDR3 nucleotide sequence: TGTGCCAGCAGCCCGTACACCGGGGAGCTGTTTTTT.

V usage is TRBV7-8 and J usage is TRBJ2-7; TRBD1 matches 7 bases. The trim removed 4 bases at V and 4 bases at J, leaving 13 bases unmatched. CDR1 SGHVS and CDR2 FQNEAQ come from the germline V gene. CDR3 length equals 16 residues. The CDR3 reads CASSSPRTGTAYEQYF. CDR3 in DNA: TGTGCCAGCAGCTCCCCCCGGACCGGGACAGCTTACGAGCAGTACTTC.

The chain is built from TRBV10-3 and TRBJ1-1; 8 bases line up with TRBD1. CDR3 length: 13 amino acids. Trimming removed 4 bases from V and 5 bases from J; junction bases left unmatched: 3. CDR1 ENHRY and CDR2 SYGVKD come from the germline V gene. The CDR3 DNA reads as TGTGCCATCAGTGCAGGGGGCTTAACTGAAGCTTTCTTT. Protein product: CAISAGGLTEAFF.

CDR3 nucleotide sequence: TGTGCCAGCCAGGGGGACAGCAACACTGAAGCTTTCTTT. Amino acids: CASQGDSNTEAFF. This chain joins TRBV7-6 and TRBJ1-1; 7 positions match TRBD1. The junction had 5 bases not matched to a gene; V was cut back by 8 bases and J by 2 bases. The germline CDR1 and CDR2 sequences are SGHVS and FNYEAQ. CDR3 length equals 13 residues.

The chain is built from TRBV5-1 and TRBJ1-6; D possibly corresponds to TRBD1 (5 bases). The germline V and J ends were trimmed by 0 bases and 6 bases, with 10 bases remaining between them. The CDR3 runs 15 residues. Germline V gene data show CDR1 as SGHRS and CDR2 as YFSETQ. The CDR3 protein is CASSLGRESNSPLHF. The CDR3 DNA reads TGCGCCAGCAGCTTGGGCAGGGAAAGTAATTCACCCCTCCACTTT. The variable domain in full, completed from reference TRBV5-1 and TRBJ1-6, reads KAGVTQTPRYLIKTRGQQVTLSCSPISGHRSVSWYQQTPGQGLQFLFEYFSETQRNKGNFPGRFSGRQFSNSRSEMNVSTLELGDSALYLCASSLGRESNSPLHFGNGTRLTVT.

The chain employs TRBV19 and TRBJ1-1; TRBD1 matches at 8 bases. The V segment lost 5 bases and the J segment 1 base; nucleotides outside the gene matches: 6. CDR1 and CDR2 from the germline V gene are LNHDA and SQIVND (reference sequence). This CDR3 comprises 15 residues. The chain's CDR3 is CASSLTDRANTEAFF. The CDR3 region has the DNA TGTGCCAGTAGTCTAACGGACAGGGCGAACACTGAAGCTTTCTTT.

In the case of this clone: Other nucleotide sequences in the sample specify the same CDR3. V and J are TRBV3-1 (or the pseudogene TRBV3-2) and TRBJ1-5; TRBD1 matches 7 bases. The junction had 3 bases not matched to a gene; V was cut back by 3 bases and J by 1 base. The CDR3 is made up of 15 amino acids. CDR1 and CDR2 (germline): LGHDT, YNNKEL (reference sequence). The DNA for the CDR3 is TGTGCCAGCAGCCAGGGACAGTTCAGCAATCAGCCCCAGCATTTT. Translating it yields CASSQGQFSNQPQHF.

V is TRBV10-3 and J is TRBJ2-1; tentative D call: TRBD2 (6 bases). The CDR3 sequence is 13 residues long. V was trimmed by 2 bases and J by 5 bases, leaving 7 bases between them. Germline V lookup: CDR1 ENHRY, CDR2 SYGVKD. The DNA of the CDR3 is TGTGCCATCAGTGAGACTAGCAACAATGAGCAGTTCTTC. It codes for CAISETSNNEQFF.

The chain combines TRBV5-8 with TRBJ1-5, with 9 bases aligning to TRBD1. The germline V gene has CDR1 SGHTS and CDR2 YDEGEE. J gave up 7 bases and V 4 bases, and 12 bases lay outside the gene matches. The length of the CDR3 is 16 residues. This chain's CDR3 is CASSPGTGILWQPQHF. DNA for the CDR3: TGTGCCAGCAGCCCCGGGACAGGGATCTTGTGGCAGCCCCAGCATTTT.

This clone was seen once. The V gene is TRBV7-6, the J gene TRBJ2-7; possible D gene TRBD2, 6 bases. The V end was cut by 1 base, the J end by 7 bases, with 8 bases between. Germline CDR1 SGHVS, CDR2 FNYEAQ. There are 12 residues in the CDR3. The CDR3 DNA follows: TGTGCCAGCAGCTTAGGGGGGGTAGAGCAGTACTTC. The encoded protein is CASSLGGVEQYF.